This TCR beta chain appears in the sequencing data of a study of blood T cell repertoires in COVID-19. About the research overall: Acute-phase and convalescent COVID-19 samples originated in the United States, Italy and Spain. T cells, B-cell-depleted T cells, or PBMCs supplied cDNA or gDNA.

This clone has a single count. J lost 9 bases, V lost 4 bases, and 6 bases had no gene match. This CDR3 region has 13 residues. From germline, CDR1 is MGHRA and CDR2 YSYEKL. Per the original methods: Reference gene primer amplification gave estimated nucleated cell counts. Assay used: immunoSEQ multiplex PCR; TCRdb lists only in-frame clones, some missing. D and trimming were read from the DNA, whereas the V and J calls and clone size are those reported in that table. The table records under 55,000 clones, nearly 80% of them present only once. V is TRBV4-1 and J is TRBJ2-1; 7 nucleotides line up with TRBD2. This clonotype originated in a man between 65 and 85 years old with acute or convalescent COVID-19. The sample consisted of peripheral blood. CDR3 loop: CASSRYLAAEQFF. CDR3 DNA: TGCGCCAGCAGCCGTTACCTAGCGGCTGAGCAGTTCTTC.